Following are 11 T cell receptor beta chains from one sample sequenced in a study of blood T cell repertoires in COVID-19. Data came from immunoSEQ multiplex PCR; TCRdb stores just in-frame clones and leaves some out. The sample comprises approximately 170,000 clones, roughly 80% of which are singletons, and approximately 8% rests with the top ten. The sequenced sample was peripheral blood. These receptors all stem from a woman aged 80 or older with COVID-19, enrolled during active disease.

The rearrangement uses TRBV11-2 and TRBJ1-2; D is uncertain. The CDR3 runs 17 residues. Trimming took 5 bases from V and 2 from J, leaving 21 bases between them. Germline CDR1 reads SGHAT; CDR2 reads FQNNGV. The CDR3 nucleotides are TGTGCCAGCAGCACCCCCGGTCGGCAGGCAACCAACTATGGCTACACCTTC. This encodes CASSTPGRQATNYGYTF.

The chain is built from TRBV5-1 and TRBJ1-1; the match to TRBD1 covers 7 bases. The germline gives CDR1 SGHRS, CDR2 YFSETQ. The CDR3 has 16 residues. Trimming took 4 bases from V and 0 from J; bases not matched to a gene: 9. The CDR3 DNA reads TGCGCCAGCAGCAAAGGCCCGACAGGGCTGAACACTGAAGCTTTCTTT. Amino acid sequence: CASSKGPTGLNTEAFF. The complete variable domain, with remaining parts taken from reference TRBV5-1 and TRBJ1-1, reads KAGVTQTPRYLIKTRGQQVTLSCSPISGHRSVSWYQQTPGQGLQFLFEYFSETQRNKGNFPGRFSGRQFSNSRSEMNVSTLELGDSALYLCASSKGPTGLNTEAFFGQGTRLTVV.

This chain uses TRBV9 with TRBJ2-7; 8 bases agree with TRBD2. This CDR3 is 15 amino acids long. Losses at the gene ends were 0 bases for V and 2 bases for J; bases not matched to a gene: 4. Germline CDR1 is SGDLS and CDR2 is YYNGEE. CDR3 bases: TGTGCCAGCAGCGTAGGGATCGGGGGGGCCTACGAGCAGTACTTC. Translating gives CASSVGIGGAYEQYF.

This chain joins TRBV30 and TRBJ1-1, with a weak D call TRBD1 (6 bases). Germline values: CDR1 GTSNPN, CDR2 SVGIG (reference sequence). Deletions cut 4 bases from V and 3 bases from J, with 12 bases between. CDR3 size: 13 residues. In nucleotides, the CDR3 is TGTGCCTGGAAGGGGGTGAAGGACACTGAAGCTTTCTTT. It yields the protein CAWKGVKDTEAFF. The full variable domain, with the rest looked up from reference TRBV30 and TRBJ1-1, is SQTIHQWPATLVQPVGSPLSLECTVEGTSNPNLYWYRQAAGRGLQLLFYSVGIGQISSEVPQNLSASRPQDRQFILSSKKLLLSDSGFYLCAWKGVKDTEAFFGQGTRLTVV.

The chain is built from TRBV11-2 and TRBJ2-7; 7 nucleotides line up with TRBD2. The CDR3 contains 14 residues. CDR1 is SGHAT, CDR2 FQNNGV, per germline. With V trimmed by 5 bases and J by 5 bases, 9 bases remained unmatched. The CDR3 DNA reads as TGTGCCAGCAGCCTTTGGCGGGGGTCCCACGAGCAGTACTTC. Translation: CASSLWRGSHEQYF.

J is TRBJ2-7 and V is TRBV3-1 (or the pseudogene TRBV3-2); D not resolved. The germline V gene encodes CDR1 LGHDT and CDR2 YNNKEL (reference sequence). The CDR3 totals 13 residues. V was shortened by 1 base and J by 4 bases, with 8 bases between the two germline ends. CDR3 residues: CASSQGATYEQYF. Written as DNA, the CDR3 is TGTGCCAGCAGCCAAGGGGCCACTTACGAGCAGTACTTC.

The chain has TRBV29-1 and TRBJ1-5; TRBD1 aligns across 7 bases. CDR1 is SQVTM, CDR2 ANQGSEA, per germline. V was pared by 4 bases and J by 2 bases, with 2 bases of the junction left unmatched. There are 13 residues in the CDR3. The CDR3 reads CSVAQGGNQPQHF. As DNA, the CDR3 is TGCAGCGTTGCGCAGGGGGGCAATCAGCCCCAGCATTTT.

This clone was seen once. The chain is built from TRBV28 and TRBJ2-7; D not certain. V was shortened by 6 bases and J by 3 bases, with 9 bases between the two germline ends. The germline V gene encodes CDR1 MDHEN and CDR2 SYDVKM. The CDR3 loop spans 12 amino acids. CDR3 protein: CASSTPNYEQYF. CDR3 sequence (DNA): TGTGCCAGCAGCACCCCTAACTACGAGCAGTACTTC.

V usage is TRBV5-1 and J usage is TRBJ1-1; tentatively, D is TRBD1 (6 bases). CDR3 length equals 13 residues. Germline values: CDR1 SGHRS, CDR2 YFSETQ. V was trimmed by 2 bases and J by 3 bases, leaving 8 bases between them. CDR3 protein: CASSFRQDTEAFF. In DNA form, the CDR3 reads TGCGCCAGCAGCTTCAGACAGGACACTGAAGCTTTCTTT.

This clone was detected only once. CDR3 in amino acids: CASSYRGQTNYGYTF. CDR3 DNA sequence: TGTGCCAGCAGTTACCGCGGCCAGACTAACTATGGCTACACCTTC. The chain joins TRBV6-5 to TRBJ1-2; no definite D call. CDR1 MNHEY and CDR2 SVGAGI come from the germline V gene. The CDR3 contains 15 residues. The germline V and J ends were trimmed by 2 bases and 0 bases, with 10 bases remaining between them.

The CDR3 bases are TGTGCCAGCACCAATACAGGGGGACAAGAGACCCAGTACTTC. Residues: CASTNTGGQETQYF. V usage is TRBV6-5 and J usage is TRBJ2-5; TRBD1 aligns across 8 bases. Trimming cost V 7 bases and J 2 bases; bases outside gene matches: 6. In germline, CDR1 is MNHEY, CDR2 SVGAGI. This CDR3 region has 14 residues.